The source of this TCR beta chain is a study of neurological immune-mediated disorders (dated by TCRdb to about 2019). Study-level background: Peripheral blood TCR-beta repertoires from HTLV-I-associated myelopathy (HAM/TSP) patients, multiple sclerosis patients and healthy controls were compared by UMI-based sequencing. Alongside PBMC samples, the set of about 100 TCR-beta libraries contained longitudinal samples, technical triplicates, and paired CD4+ and CD8+ T-cell subsets that had been sorted. The cohort was made up of 68 subjects, consisting of around 15 HAM/TSP patients, around 35 multiple sclerosis patients and 20 healthy controls. Longitudinal HAM/TSP donors and healthy donors each had 3 time-points at intervals of roughly 3-45 months. Broader findings and caveats from the paper: Across subjects, expanded clones never shared an identical CDR3 amino acid sequence, which suggests that the TCR-beta repertoires in every group were private. TCR clonal expansion was highest in HAM/TSP patients and lowest in MS patients, with MS patients falling below even healthy controls.

The cysteine opens and the phenylalanine closes a CDR3 of 15 amino acids. Only the CDR3 part of the read is kept: 45 bases, read in frame from the first base. As regards this clonotype: Which antigen it targets is not known. This may arise from a read error, as a much more abundant clone is one base away.

Read against the paper, the sample's time point label means: longitudinal time-point 1 (baseline). Blood bank volunteers in Maryland, USA served as the healthy controls. For the unsorted PBMC libraries, 2 million PBMCs were stored in RNAlater at -80 degrees C until RNA extraction and were used to generate the libraries. Peripheral blood underwent Ficoll-Hypaque density gradient centrifugation to isolate PBMCs, which were then cryopreserved in liquid nitrogen. To synthesize cDNA, template-switch 5'RACE was performed with a primer carrying a 10-nucleotide random unique molecular identifier so that each TCR transcript was tagged. Every sequencing run yielded over 170 million TCR-beta sequences covering 15-18 subjects. Total RNA was extracted with the RNeasy kit. The KAPA Real-time Library Amplification kit was used to amplify TCR-beta VDJ regions with primers targeting the TCR constant region and the 5'RACE anchor. A first PCR added sample indexes and Illumina adaptors, and a second PCR then raised library yield. After Ampure bead purification, the roughly 650 bp TCR product was size-selected on a 2% E-gel SizeSelection system. Library quality was checked on a Bioanalyzer, concentration was measured with Qubit, and libraries were quantified with the Kapa Library Quantification kit before pooling. An Illumina HiSeq 2500 was used to sequence the libraries paired-end at 2 x 150 bp. To increase sequence diversity, roughly 24-31% phiX was spiked into each library pool. For the original study's pipeline: Quality-filtered reads were processed with the UMI-based MiGEC pipeline, and over 85% of raw TCR sequences were removed by the MiGEC pipeline during error correction. VDJ genes were aligned to IMGT germline references, and each clonotype was defined by a unique CDR3 amino acid sequence together with V-J genes. Clonal expansion, Shannon diversity, and CDR3 relatedness (CalcPairwiseDistances, ClusterSamples) were evaluated with VDJtools, and phylogenetic trees were built with CLCbio workbench. A clone was classed as expanded if it had 8 or more unique UMIs, a cutoff based on coefficient-of-variation modelling across technical triplicates. The public sequencing data were trimmed at Q25 with fastp and processed into clonotypes with MiXCR by TCRdb, which kept only in-frame beta chains. When rows share a CDR3 protein, they turn into one entry using the most common DNA and genes. In this record, the V and J calls reflect TCRdb's handling and not the investigators' own analysis. This sample lists 60,000 to 90,000 distinct CDR3 sequences; approximately 10% were detected once. 9.5% to 10% of the sample comes from the top ten.

The sample consisted of PBMCs. This receptor was identified in a man aged 25 to 40 in good health. Recombination linked TRBV21-1 to TRBJ2-7. TRBV21-1 is an annotated pseudogene. The DNA sequence follows: TGTGCCAGCAGCCCGACATACCTGGGTCCCTACGAGCAGTACTTC. Protein translation: CASSPTYLGPYEQYF.